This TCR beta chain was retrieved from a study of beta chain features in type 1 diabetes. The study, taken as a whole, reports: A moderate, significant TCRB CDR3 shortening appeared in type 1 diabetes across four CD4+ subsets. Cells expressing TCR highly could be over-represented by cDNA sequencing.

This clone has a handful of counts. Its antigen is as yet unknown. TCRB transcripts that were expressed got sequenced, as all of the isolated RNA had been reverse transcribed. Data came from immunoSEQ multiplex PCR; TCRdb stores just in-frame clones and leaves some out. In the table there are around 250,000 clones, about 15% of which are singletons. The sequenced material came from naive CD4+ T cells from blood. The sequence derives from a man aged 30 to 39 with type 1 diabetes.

CDR3 protein: CAWSVGTGNSPLHF. The CDR3 nucleotides are TGTGCCTGGAGTGTCGGGACAGGGAATTCACCCCTCCACTTT. The chain uses TRBV30 and TRBJ1-6, with 9 bases aligning to TRBD1. Looked up from germline, CDR1 is GTSNPN and CDR2 is SVGIG (reference sequence). The CDR3 is 14 residues long. Trimming removed 0 bases from V and 7 bases from J; junction bases left unmatched: 1.